This T cell receptor beta chain was recovered during a study of shared clonotypes between healthy human individuals. General study results and limits: As a rule, naive subsets had a larger estimated richness than memory subsets.

All participating donors were Caucasian adults from Nashville, Tennessee. Naive CD4+ cells were CD45RA-selected; the remaining cells were memory. Details on this clone: Antigen: not known.

When replicate PCRs were run on sorted subsets, they used 200 to 250 ng DNA, tens of thousands of T cell genomes. The repertoire was sequenced with immunoSEQ multiplex PCR; TCRdb's copy has only in-frame clones and lacks some. The sample carries some 2 million clones, roughly 94% recorded once. Trimming removed 3 bases at V and 1 base at J, with 15 bases between. This CDR3 comprises 15 residues. Germline V lookup: CDR1 SQVTM, CDR2 ANQGSEA. The chain combines TRBV29-1 with TRBJ1-1; D is ambiguous. This receptor was obtained from a man aged 18 to 29 in good health. Sequencing used naive CD4+ T cells sorted from blood. This sample's subset: CD45RA+ positively selected. The CDR3 protein is CSVDNGFLANTEAFF. CDR3 nucleotides: TGCAGCGTTGATAATGGGTTTTTGGCGAACACTGAAGCTTTCTTT.